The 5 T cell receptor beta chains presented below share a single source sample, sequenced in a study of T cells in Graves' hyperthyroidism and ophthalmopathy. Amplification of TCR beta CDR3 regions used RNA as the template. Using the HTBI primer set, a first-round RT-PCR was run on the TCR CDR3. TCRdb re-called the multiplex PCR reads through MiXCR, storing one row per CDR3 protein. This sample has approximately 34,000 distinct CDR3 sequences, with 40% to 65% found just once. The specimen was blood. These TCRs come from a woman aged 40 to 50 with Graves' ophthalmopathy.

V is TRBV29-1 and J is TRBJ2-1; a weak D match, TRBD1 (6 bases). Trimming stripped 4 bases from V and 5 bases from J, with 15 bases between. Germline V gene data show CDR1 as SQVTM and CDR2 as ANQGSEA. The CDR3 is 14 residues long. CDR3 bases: TGCAGCGTTGTCTTGACAGGAACGAACAATGAGCAGTTCTTC. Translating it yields CSVVLTGTNNEQFF.

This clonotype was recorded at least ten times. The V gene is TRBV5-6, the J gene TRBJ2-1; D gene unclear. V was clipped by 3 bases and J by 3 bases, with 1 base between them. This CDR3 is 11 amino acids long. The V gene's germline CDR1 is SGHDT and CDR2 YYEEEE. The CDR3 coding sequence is TGTGCCAGCAGCTACTACAATGAGCAGTTCTTC. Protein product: CASSYYNEQFF. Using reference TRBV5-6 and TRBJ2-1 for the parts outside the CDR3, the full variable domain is DAGVTQSPTHLIKTRGQQVTLRCSPKSGHDTVSWYQQALGQGPQFIFQYYEEEERQRGNFPDRFSGHQFPNYSSELNVNALLLGDSALYLCASSYYNEQFFGPGTRLTVL.

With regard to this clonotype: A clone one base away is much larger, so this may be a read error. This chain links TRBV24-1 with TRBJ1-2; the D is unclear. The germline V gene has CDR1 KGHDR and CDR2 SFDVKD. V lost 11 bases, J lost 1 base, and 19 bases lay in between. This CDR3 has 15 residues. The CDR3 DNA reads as TGTGCCAGCTCACCACGTGGGCAGCGTAACTATGGCTACACCTTC. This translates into CASSPRGQRNYGYTF.

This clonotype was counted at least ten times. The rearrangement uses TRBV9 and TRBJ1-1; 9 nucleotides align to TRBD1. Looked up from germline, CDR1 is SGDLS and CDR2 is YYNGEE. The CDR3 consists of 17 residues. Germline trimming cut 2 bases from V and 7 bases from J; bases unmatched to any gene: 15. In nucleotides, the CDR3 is TGTGCCAGCAGCGTGATCGGGACAGGGTCTAATTTTGGTGAAGCTTTCTTT. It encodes CASSVIGTGSNFGEAFF.

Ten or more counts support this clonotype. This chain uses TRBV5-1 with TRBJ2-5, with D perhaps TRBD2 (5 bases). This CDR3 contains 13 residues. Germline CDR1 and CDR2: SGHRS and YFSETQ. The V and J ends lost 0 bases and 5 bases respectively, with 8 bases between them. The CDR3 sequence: CASSLAGDETQYF. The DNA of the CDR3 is TGCGCCAGCAGCTTGGCCGGGGATGAGACCCAGTACTTC.